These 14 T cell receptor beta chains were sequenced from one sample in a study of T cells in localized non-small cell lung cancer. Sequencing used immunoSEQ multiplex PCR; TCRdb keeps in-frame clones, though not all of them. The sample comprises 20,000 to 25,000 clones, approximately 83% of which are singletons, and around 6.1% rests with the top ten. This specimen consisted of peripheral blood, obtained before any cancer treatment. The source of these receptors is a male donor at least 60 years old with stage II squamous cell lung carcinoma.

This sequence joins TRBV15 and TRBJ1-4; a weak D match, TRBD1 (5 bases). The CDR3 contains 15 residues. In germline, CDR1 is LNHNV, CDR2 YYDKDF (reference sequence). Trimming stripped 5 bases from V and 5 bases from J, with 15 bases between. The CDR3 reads CATSPRQSENEKLFF. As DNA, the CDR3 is TGTGCCACCAGCCCCCGACAGAGCGAAAATGAAAAACTGTTTTTT.

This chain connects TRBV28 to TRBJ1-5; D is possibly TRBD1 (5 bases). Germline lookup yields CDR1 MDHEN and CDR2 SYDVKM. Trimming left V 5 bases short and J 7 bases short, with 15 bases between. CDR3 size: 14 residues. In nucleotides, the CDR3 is TGTGCCAGCAGTCTGAGGACATCGGGACAGCCCCAGCATTTT. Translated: CASSLRTSGQPQHF.

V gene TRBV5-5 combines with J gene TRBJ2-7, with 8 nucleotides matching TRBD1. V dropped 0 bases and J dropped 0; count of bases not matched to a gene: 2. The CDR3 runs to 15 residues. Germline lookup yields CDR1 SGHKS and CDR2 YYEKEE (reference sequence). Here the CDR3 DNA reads TGTGCCAGCAGCTTGGCGGGACAGGTCTCCTACGAGCAGTACTTC. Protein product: CASSLAGQVSYEQYF.

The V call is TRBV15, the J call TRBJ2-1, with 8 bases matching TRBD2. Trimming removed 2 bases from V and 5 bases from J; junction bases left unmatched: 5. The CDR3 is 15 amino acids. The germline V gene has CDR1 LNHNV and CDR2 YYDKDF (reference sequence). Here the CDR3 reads CATSRRLATDNEQFF. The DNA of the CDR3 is TGTGCCACCAGCAGACGACTAGCGACCGACAATGAGCAGTTCTTC.

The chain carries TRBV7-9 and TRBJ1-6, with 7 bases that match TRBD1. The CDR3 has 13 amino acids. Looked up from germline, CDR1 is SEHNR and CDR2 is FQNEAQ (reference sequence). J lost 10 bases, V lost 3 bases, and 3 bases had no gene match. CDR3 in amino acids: CASSLGTASPLHF. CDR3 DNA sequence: TGTGCCAGCAGCTTGGGGACAGCCTCACCCCTCCACTTT.

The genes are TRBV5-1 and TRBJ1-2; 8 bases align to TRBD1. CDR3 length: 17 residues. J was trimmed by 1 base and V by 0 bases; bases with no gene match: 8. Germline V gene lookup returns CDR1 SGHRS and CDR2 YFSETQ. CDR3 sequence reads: CASSLEGRGRGNYGYTF. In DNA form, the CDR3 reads TGCGCCAGCAGCTTGGAGGGCAGGGGGCGAGGTAACTATGGCTACACCTTC.

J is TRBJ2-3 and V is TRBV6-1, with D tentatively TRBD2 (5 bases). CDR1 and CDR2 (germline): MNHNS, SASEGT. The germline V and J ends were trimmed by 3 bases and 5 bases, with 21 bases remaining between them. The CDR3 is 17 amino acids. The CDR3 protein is CASSDIGVVGVVDTQYF. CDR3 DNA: TGTGCCAGCAGTGATATCGGGGTGGTTGGGGTGGTAGATACGCAGTATTTT.

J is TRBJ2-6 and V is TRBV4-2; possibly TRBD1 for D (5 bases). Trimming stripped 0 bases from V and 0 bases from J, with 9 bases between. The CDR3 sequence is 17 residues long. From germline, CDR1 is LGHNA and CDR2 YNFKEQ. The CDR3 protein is CASSQEQVSSGANVLTF. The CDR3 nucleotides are TGTGCCAGCAGCCAAGAACAGGTTAGCTCTGGGGCCAACGTCCTGACTTTC.

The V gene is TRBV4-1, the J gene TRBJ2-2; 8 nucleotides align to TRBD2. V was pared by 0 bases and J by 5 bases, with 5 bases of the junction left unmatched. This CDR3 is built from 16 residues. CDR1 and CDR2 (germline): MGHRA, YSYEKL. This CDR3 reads CASSQDEPGGTGELFF. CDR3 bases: TGCGCCAGCAGCCAAGATGAACCGGGGGGGACCGGGGAGCTGTTTTTT.

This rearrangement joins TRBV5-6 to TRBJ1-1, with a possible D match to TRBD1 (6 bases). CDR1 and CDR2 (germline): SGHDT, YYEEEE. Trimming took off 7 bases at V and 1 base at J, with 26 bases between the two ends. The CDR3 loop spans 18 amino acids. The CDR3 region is CASHRQTTGAGWNTEAFF. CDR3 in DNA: TGTGCCAGCCACCGCCAAACCACGGGGGCGGGTTGGAACACTGAAGCTTTCTTT.

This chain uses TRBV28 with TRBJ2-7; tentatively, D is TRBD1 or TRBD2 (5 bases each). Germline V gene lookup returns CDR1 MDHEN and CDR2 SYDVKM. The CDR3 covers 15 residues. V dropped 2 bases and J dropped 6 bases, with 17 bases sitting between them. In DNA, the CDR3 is TGTGCCAGCAGTTTAGGGGACGGTGCCGTTATCGAGCAGTACTTC. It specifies CASSLGDGAVIEQYF.

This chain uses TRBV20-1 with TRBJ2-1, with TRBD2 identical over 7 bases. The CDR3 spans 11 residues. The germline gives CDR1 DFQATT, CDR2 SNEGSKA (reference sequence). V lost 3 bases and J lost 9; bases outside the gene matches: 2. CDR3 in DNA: TGCAGTGCTAGTTCGGGAGGTGAGCAGTTCTTC. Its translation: CSASSGGEQFF.

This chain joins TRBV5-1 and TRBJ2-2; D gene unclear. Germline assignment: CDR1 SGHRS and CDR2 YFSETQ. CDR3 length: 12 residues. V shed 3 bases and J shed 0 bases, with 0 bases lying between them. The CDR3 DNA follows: TGCGCCAGCAGCTCGAACACCGGGGAGCTGTTTTTT. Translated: CASSSNTGELFF. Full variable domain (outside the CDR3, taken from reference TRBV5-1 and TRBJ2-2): KAGVTQTPRYLIKTRGQQVTLSCSPISGHRSVSWYQQTPGQGLQFLFEYFSETQRNKGNFPGRFSGRQFSNSRSEMNVSTLELGDSALYLCASSSNTGELFFGEGSRLTVL.

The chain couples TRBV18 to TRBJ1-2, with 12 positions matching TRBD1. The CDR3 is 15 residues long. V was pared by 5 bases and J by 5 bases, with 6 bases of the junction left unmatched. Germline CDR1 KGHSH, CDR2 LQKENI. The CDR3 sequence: CASSTGTGGSYGYTF. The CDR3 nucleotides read TGTGCCAGCTCAACCGGGACAGGGGGCTCATATGGCTACACCTTC.